Listed below are T cell receptor beta chains from one sample, sequenced in a study of monozygotic twins with inflammatory bowel disease. TCRdb re-called the 5' RACE reads; one entry per CDR3 protein, DNA not given. Recorded for this sample: 110,000 to 150,000 distinct CDR3 sequences. Sequencing was carried out using blood. The source is a human donor with ulcerative colitis or Crohn's disease, or a healthy co-twin of an affected twin (not recorded which). CDR3s include the opening cysteine and the closing phenylalanine or tryptophan.

j_call: TRBJ2-2; v_call: TRBV11-2; cdr3_aa: CASSLGSRTGELFF
j_call: TRBJ1-1; v_call: TRBV4-2; cdr3_aa: CAGSQVLGMGTEAFF
j_call: TRBJ2-2; v_call: TRBV5-1; cdr3_aa: CASRGTGSTGELFF
j_call: TRBJ1-2; v_call: TRBV5-1; cdr3_aa: CASSLGQGANGYTF
j_call: TRBJ1-2; v_call: TRBV5-6; cdr3_aa: CASSLDGRLYGYTF
j_call: TRBJ2-7; v_call: TRBV5-1; cdr3_aa: CASSLMGLANEQYF
j_call: TRBJ2-6; v_call: TRBV4-1; cdr3_aa: CASSHPGSSGANVLTF
j_call: TRBJ2-5; v_call: TRBV15; cdr3_aa: CATSRDGGRGYQETQYF
j_call: TRBJ1-5; v_call: TRBV28; cdr3_aa: CASSLGVGIGQPQHF
j_call: TRBJ1-5; v_call: TRBV27; cdr3_aa: CASSPSPATRTNQPQHF
j_call: TRBJ2-7; v_call: TRBV19; cdr3_aa: CASSIGQGKIDEQYF
j_call: TRBJ2-1; v_call: TRBV29-1; cdr3_aa: CSAHPGLESNEQFF
j_call: TRBJ1-1; v_call: TRBV28; cdr3_aa: CASSLSLSVTEAFF
j_call: TRBJ2-3; v_call: TRBV6-2/TRBV6-3; cdr3_aa: CASRKNADTQYF
j_call: TRBJ2-3; v_call: TRBV5-1; cdr3_aa: CASSTGTGEDTQYF
j_call: TRBJ1-1; v_call: TRBV25-1; cdr3_aa: CASSEGRSEAFF
j_call: TRBJ2-3; v_call: TRBV5-1; cdr3_aa: CASSLPSGSYTDTQYF
j_call: TRBJ2-6; v_call: TRBV19; cdr3_aa: CASSTWTGAPSGANVLTF
j_call: TRBJ1-2; v_call: TRBV7-9; cdr3_aa: CASSLGPSGNYGYTF
j_call: TRBJ1-2; v_call: TRBV6-2/TRBV6-3; cdr3_aa: CASSYHSTGRNYGYTF
j_call: TRBJ2-1; v_call: TRBV30; cdr3_aa: CAWSVLWTSANNEQFF
j_call: TRBJ2-2; v_call: TRBV7-6; cdr3_aa: CATEGTSGRRPFTGELFF
j_call: TRBJ2-3; v_call: TRBV20-1; cdr3_aa: CSANNGLEGTQYF
j_call: TRBJ1-5; v_call: TRBV19; cdr3_aa: CASSMTGESNQPQHF
j_call: TRBJ2-3; v_call: TRBV5-1; cdr3_aa: CASSQKTSGNSPGTQYF
j_call: TRBJ1-5; v_call: TRBV5-4; cdr3_aa: CASSLVRSNQPQHF
j_call: TRBJ2-1; v_call: TRBV24-1; cdr3_aa: CATSNGGSPYNEQFF
j_call: TRBJ2-5; v_call: TRBV7-2; cdr3_aa: CASSLFGGGETQYF
j_call: TRBJ1-1; v_call: TRBV29-1; cdr3_aa: CSVESSAYTEAFF
j_call: TRBJ1-5; v_call: TRBV5-5; cdr3_aa: CASSFRRDGNQPQHF
j_call: TRBJ1-1; v_call: TRBV12-3/TRBV12-4; cdr3_aa: CASSLSTTDTEAFF
j_call: TRBJ1-6; v_call: TRBV18; cdr3_aa: CASSPSDFYSPLHF
j_call: TRBJ1-1; v_call: TRBV12-3/TRBV12-4; cdr3_aa: CASSPPDSYTEAFF
j_call: TRBJ2-1; v_call: TRBV5-1; cdr3_aa: CASSLAKGSGSFSYNEQFF
j_call: TRBJ2-4; v_call: TRBV6-2/TRBV6-3; cdr3_aa: CASSPPDILLAKNIQYF
j_call: TRBJ1-6; v_call: TRBV30; cdr3_aa: CAWSQGRDSPLHF
j_call: TRBJ2-5; v_call: TRBV7-2; cdr3_aa: CASSLATSGGEETQYF
j_call: TRBJ1-5; v_call: TRBV12-3/TRBV12-4; cdr3_aa: CASSLGHEGNQPQHF
j_call: TRBJ2-4; v_call: TRBV28; cdr3_aa: CASSSPGQGLNIQYF
j_call: TRBJ2-3; v_call: TRBV20-1; cdr3_aa: CSASGGPGNTQYF
j_call: TRBJ2-2; v_call: TRBV13; cdr3_aa: CASSFGTGAQRNGELFF
j_call: TRBJ2-7; v_call: TRBV20-1; cdr3_aa: CSARDWQNNPYEQYF
j_call: TRBJ2-7; v_call: TRBV7-3; cdr3_aa: CASSLYQGYEQYF
j_call: TRBJ2-1; v_call: TRBV25-1; cdr3_aa: CASSVQGGPYNEQFF
j_call: TRBJ1-5; v_call: TRBV25-1; cdr3_aa: CASSEEGYNQPQHF
j_call: TRBJ2-2; v_call: TRBV5-1; cdr3_aa: CASSWAPEAPGELFF
j_call: TRBJ2-3; v_call: TRBV4-3; cdr3_aa: CASSLAGGPGTDTQYF
j_call: TRBJ1-1; v_call: TRBV5-6; cdr3_aa: CASSFDDASEAFF
j_call: TRBJ2-4; v_call: TRBV6-2/TRBV6-3; cdr3_aa: CASTTFGNIQYF
j_call: TRBJ2-5; v_call: TRBV5-1; cdr3_aa: CASSLVSQETQYF
j_call: TRBJ2-6; v_call: TRBV7-9; cdr3_aa: CASSLGGANVLTF
j_call: TRBJ2-1; v_call: TRBV20-1; cdr3_aa: CSARDSSGSHEQFF
j_call: TRBJ1-1; v_call: TRBV29-1; cdr3_aa: CSVGGIAEAFF
j_call: TRBJ1-4; v_call: TRBV19; cdr3_aa: CASSTGATNEKLFF
j_call: TRBJ2-3; v_call: TRBV24-1; cdr3_aa: CATSDLIPAGGTDTQYF
j_call: TRBJ2-2; v_call: TRBV20-1; cdr3_aa: CSLRDRLITGELFF
j_call: TRBJ2-7; v_call: TRBV11-3; cdr3_aa: CASSPVAGSYEQYF
j_call: TRBJ2-7; v_call: TRBV4-1; cdr3_aa: CASSPTSRGYEQYF
j_call: TRBJ1-2; v_call: TRBV5-1; cdr3_aa: CASSLEGIYGYTF
j_call: TRBJ2-3; v_call: TRBV10-3; cdr3_aa: CAISEGTSPGDTQYF